These T cell receptor beta chains were read from a single sample in a study of T cell repertoires in cytomegalovirus infection. From the reads, TCRdb called clonotypes with MiXCR, one entry per CDR3 protein. The sample lists about 100,000 distinct CDR3 sequences; around 22% were seen once. The sequenced sample consisted of CD8+ T cells from PBMCs. The receptors stem from a human donor in good health (CMV status not recorded). Some clones in this sample may be carry-over from other donors' samples. Each CDR3 is given with its conserved first and last residue. Each record gives: clone size, D gene, J gene, V gene, CDR3 DNA, CDR3 protein. D genes are given only for firm matches. Part of the rows lack a size; the others show once, few, many or a class for expanded clones.

.	.	TRBJ2-7	TRBV20-1	TGCAGTGCTAGAGATGCGGTGAGAAGCTCCTACGAGCAGTACTTC	CSARDAVRSSYEQYF
few	TRBD2	TRBJ2-5	TRBV5-4	TGTGCCAGCAGCACACGCCCGACCTGGACTAGCGGGAGCCCGGAGACCCAGTACTTC	CASSTRPTWTSGSPETQYF
few	TRBD1	TRBJ2-5	TRBV7-9	TGTGCCAGCAGCCCTCGACAGGGGCTCCTGGGGCAGGAGACCCAGTACTTC	CASSPRQGLLGQETQYF
many	TRBD1	TRBJ1-2	TRBV12-3/TRBV12-4	TGTGCCAGCAGTTTTAGGGACAGGGAAGATAACTATGGCTACACCTTC	CASSFRDREDNYGYTF
many	.	TRBJ2-1	TRBV11-2	TGTGCCAGCAGCACAGATTGGGGGCGTACAAATGAGCAGTTCTTC	CASSTDWGRTNEQFF
few	.	TRBJ2-2	TRBV7-2	TGTGCCAGCAGCTTAGGCGGTAACACCGGGGAGCTGTTTTTT	CASSLGGNTGELFF
few	.	TRBJ2-7	TRBV6-6	TGTGCCAGCAGTTCGAGGGCTAGCTACGAGCAGTACTTC	CASSSRASYEQYF
few	.	TRBJ2-3	TRBV20-1	TGCAGTGCTAGAGATTTCGCAGGGACCTTACCTCGGTCTAGCACAGATACGCAGTATTTT	CSARDFAGTLPRSSTDTQYF
.	.	TRBJ2-1	TRBV7-4	TGTGCCAGCAGCTTAGCGCTCGGACGAGTCGATGAGCAGTTCTTC	CASSLALGRVDEQFF
few	TRBD1	TRBJ1-2	TRBV9	TGTGCCAGCACGGCAGGGGCAGACGGACAGGGACTCTTC	CASTAGADGQGLF
.	TRBD1	TRBJ1-1	TRBV30	TGTGCCTGGAGCCTAGACAGGGACATGAACACTGAAGCTTTCTTT	CAWSLDRDMNTEAFF
many	.	TRBJ2-1	TRBV7-9	TGTGCCAGCAGCCTCTCGGAGGAGTCCCACAATGAGCAGTTCTTC	CASSLSEESHNEQFF
.	.	TRBJ2-2	TRBV20-1	TGCAGTGCTCACGACTGGATTAGCACCGGGGAGCTGTTTTTT	CSAHDWISTGELFF
.	.	TRBJ1-2	TRBV28	TGTGCCAGCGCCATGACAGGATCCTACTATGGCTACACCTTC	CASAMTGSYYGYTF
few	.	TRBJ1-1	TRBV5-6	TGTGCCAGCAGCCTGGGGGGCACAGCCTATGAAGCTTTCTTT	CASSLGGTAYEAFF
many	.	TRBJ1-1	TRBV14	TGTGCCAGCAGCCAAGATTTTTTGCCTTTGAACACTGAAGCTTTCTTT	CASSQDFLPLNTEAFF
many	.	TRBJ2-2	TRBV7-8	TGTGCCAGCATAGGGGGGGGAATTCCAACCGGGGAGCTGTTTTTT	CASIGGGIPTGELFF
many	.	TRBJ1-1	TRBV7-9	TGTGCCAGCAATTCCGTGAACACTGAAGCTTTCTTT	CASNSVNTEAFF
.	TRBD1	TRBJ2-5	TRBV7-9	TGTGCCAGCAGCACGTGGGACAGGGCTGCCCAAGAGACCCAGTACTTC	CASSTWDRAAQETQYF
.	.	TRBJ1-1	TRBV12-3/TRBV12-4	TGTGCCAGCAGCCGCGGGACCGGCACTGAAGCTTTCTTT	CASSRGTGTEAFF
few	TRBD2	TRBJ2-1	TRBV20-1	TGCAGTGCTAACCCCGGGACTAGCGGGAGGGCCGCGAATGAGCAGTTCTTC	CSANPGTSGRAANEQFF
.	.	TRBJ2-5	TRBV12-3/TRBV12-4	TGTGCCAGCAGTGCCGGAGGGGGGCCTTTAGAGGAGACCCAGTACTTC	CASSAGGGPLEETQYF
.	TRBD1	TRBJ2-1	TRBV7-3	TGTGCCAGCAGTCTAGGGGGCAACAAAAACAATGAGCAGTTCTTC	CASSLGGNKNNEQFF
.	TRBD2	TRBJ2-1	TRBV19	TGTGCCAGTACCTTATTTAGCGGGAGCTCCTACAATGAGCAGTTCTTC	CASTLFSGSSYNEQFF
.	.	TRBJ2-7	TRBV19	TGTGCCAGTAGGGGTGGCGGGACCGCGGAGCAGTACTTC	CASRGGGTAEQYF
.	.	TRBJ2-5	TRBV10-3	TGTGCCATCAGTGAGTCGCGGAGGGGGCTGGGAGAGACCCAGTACTTC	CAISESRRGLGETQYF
many	TRBD2	TRBJ2-7	TRBV7-6	TGTGCCAGCAGCGGTACTAGCGTCGGAGAGCAGTACTTC	CASSGTSVGEQYF
many	TRBD1	TRBJ1-2	TRBV7-2	TGTGCCAGCAGCCCCGGGACAGGGAGGGGCTACACCTTC	CASSPGTGRGYTF
many	TRBD2	TRBJ2-7	TRBV20-1	TGCAGTGCTAGAAGGCTAGCGGACTCCTACGAGCAGTACTTC	CSARRLADSYEQYF
many	TRBD2	TRBJ2-7	TRBV4-1	TGCGCCAGCAGCCCGTGGTCCCAGCGGGAGGTGAGCGAGCAGTACTTC	CASSPWSQREVSEQYF
many	.	TRBJ1-3	TRBV11-2	TGTGCCAGCGGCACCGGGGACTACGGAAACACCATATATTTT	CASGTGDYGNTIYF
many	.	TRBJ2-7	TRBV2	TGTGCCAGCAGTGAAGTTATCTACGAGCAGTACTTC	CASSEVIYEQYF
once	.	TRBJ2-2	TRBV5-6	TGTGCCAGCAGCTTGGCCGTGGGGAACACCGGGGAGCTGTTTTTT	CASSLAVGNTGELFF
few	TRBD1	TRBJ1-1	TRBV6-2/TRBV6-3	TGTGCCAGCAGTTGGACAGGGGTGACTGAAGCTTTCTTT	CASSWTGVTEAFF
.	.	TRBJ2-1	TRBV29-1	TGCAGCGTTGAGGTGTGGGAGGTCGACAATGAGCAGTTCTTC	CSVEVWEVDNEQFF
many	TRBD2	TRBJ2-1	TRBV7-8	TGTGCCAGCAGCTCCCGGACTAGCGGGAGGGAGGTGCAGTTCTTC	CASSSRTSGREVQFF
many	.	TRBJ1-2	TRBV7-8	TGTGCCAGCAGCTTAGAGACTTTAGAGCGGGGCGGCTACACCTTC	CASSLETLERGGYTF
many	TRBD1	TRBJ1-1	TRBV6-5	TGTGCCGTAGGGACAGGGGCCACTGAAGCTTTCTTT	CAVGTGATEAFF
.	TRBD1	TRBJ2-3	TRBV6-2/TRBV6-3	TGTGCCAGCAGTTACATGGTACGGGACAGGAGCACAGATACGCAGTATTTT	CASSYMVRDRSTDTQYF
.	TRBD1	TRBJ2-1	TRBV28	TGTGCCAGCAGCCGTGGGACAGGGGGTATCAATGAGCAGTTCTTC	CASSRGTGGINEQFF
.	.	TRBJ1-2	TRBV19	TGTGCCAGTAGTATCAGGGGCCATGGCTACACCTTC	CASSIRGHGYTF
many	.	TRBJ2-1	TRBV7-6	TGTGCCAGCAGCCCGAACGGGAATGAGCAGTTCTTC	CASSPNGNEQFF
.	TRBD1	TRBJ2-7	TRBV7-2	TGTGCCAGCAGCTTAGTGCTCTCGGGACAGGGGGACTACGAGCAGTACTTC	CASSLVLSGQGDYEQYF
.	TRBD2	TRBJ2-7	TRBV6-8	TGTGTCGCTGCGAAACGGAGCGGGAGGGAATACGAGCAGTGCTTC	CVAAKRSGREYEQCF
.	.	TRBJ1-6	TRBV28	TGTGCCAGCCTGGGGTCCGGGCTTTCGCGGTCCTTT	CASLGSGLSRSF
.	TRBD2	TRBJ2-3	TRBV13	TGTGCCAGCAGCCACAACCGACTAGCGGGGGGATCGGATACGCAGTATTTT	CASSHNRLAGGSDTQYF
.	TRBD1	TRBJ2-1	TRBV2	TGTGCCAGCAGTGGCACCCGGGACAGGGCCTACAATGAGCAGTTCTTC	CASSGTRDRAYNEQFF
few	TRBD1	TRBJ1-2	TRBV19	TGTGCCAGTAAATGGGACAGGGGGCTCGAAGCTGGCTACACCTTC	CASKWDRGLEAGYTF
few	.	TRBJ2-1	TRBV5-5	TGTGCCAGCAGCACACAGGGTTTCCATGAGCAGTTCTTC	CASSTQGFHEQFF
.	TRBD1	TRBJ2-4	TRBV18	TGTGCCAGCTCGCCGGGACAGGGAAGATACATTCAGTACTTC	CASSPGQGRYIQYF
many	TRBD1	TRBJ2-7	TRBV19	TGTGCCAGTAGTATCGGTGGGACAGGGGTACGCTACGAGCAGTACTTC	CASSIGGTGVRYEQYF